This is a list of T cell receptor beta chains from one sample in a study of T cell responses to AZD1222 COVID-19 vaccine. Sequenced by immunoSEQ multiplex PCR; TCRdb stores in-frame clones only, minus some. Seen here are about 130,000 clones, about 91% observed once, and the top ten hold about 1.9%. The source material was peripheral blood, sampled 28 days after the second AZD1222 dose. These receptors all stem from an adult who received the AZD1222 COVID-19 vaccine. Both conserved end residues are part of each CDR3. The D gene is left open where the match is weak. The size of a clone is reported for some rows only, either as once, few or many, or as a class for expanded clones.

TRBJ2-1,TRBV5-4,TRBD2,-,TGTGCCAGCAGCTCTTTAGCGGGGTACAATGAGCAGTTCTTC,CASSSLAGYNEQFF
TRBJ1-2,TRBV6-5,-,-,TGTGCCGGATCTCCGGCAGGGTCCCCCTATGGCTACACCTTC,CAGSPAGSPYGYTF
TRBJ2-2,TRBV19,-,-,TGTGCCAGTAGTATCTGGGAAAACACCGGGGAGCTGTTTTTT,CASSIWENTGELFF
TRBJ2-2,TRBV24-1,TRBD1,-,TGTGCCACCAGTGACCGGAGACAGGGACACACCGGGGAGCTGTTTTTT,CATSDRRQGHTGELFF
TRBJ1-3,TRBV5-1,-,-,TGCGCCAGCAGCTTTGGGTGGCAGTCCTCTGGAAACACCATATATTTT,CASSFGWQSSGNTIYF
TRBJ2-5,TRBV6-6,-,-,TGTGCCAGCAGTTATCCAGGGGTAGAGACCCAGTACTTC,CASSYPGVETQYF
TRBJ2-1,TRBV6-2/TRBV6-3,TRBD1,-,TGTGCCAGCAGTTACTTAGGGGGCTGGGACAATGAGCAGTTCTTC,CASSYLGGWDNEQFF
TRBJ2-1,TRBV9,TRBD1,-,TGTGCCAGCAGCGGCCAACAGGGGGACAATGAGCAGTTCTTC,CASSGQQGDNEQFF
TRBJ1-1,TRBV7-8,-,-,TGTGCCAGCAGCTCTCTCGGGGGCACTGAAGCTTTCTTT,CASSSLGGTEAFF
TRBJ1-4,TRBV12-5,-,-,TGTGCTAGTGGTTTGGTTCCCGCCCCCCACAGGGACGATAATGAAAAACTGTTTTTT,CASGLVPAPHRDDNEKLFF
TRBJ2-2,TRBV3-1/TRBV3-2,TRBD1,-,TGTGCCAGCAGCCAAGCAGGGGGCTCCGGGGAGCTGTTTTTT,CASSQAGGSGELFF
TRBJ1-4,TRBV4-3,-,-,TGCGCCAGCAGCCAAGGGCAAGAAGAGCTGTTTTTT,CASSQGQEELFF
TRBJ2-1,TRBV7-6,-,once,TGTGCCAGCAGCGCCGCCGTTGAGACCGAGCAGTTCTTC,CASSAAVETEQFF
TRBJ2-1,TRBV13,TRBD2,-,TGTGCCAGCAGCTTAGGGTTGAAAGCGGGAGCTTTCTACAATGAGCAGTTCTTC,CASSLGLKAGAFYNEQFF
TRBJ2-5,TRBV11-3,-,-,TGTGCCAGCAGCTTAGCGGGGGTGGGGGAGACCCAGTACTTC,CASSLAGVGETQYF
TRBJ1-1,TRBV7-2,-,-,TGTGCCAGCAGCGTTTATTCACAGGTAGAAGCTTTCTTT,CASSVYSQVEAFF
TRBJ1-3,TRBV6-5,-,-,TGTGCCAGCAGTTACGGGCAAAGCTCTGGAAACACCATATATTTT,CASSYGQSSGNTIYF
TRBJ1-2,TRBV16,-,-,TGTGCCAGCAGCCAATTGGTAGATGGCTACACCTTC,CASSQLVDGYTF
TRBJ1-2,TRBV19,-,once,TGTGCCAGTACTAGCGTGACCTCGCGGGGCTACACCTTC,CASTSVTSRGYTF
TRBJ2-3,TRBV30,-,-,TGTGCCTGGAGTACCACAGATACGCAGTATTTT,CAWSTTDTQYF
TRBJ2-7,TRBV5-1,TRBD1,-,TGCGCCAGCAGCACAGACAGGGGTTCCTACGAGCAGTACTTC,CASSTDRGSYEQYF
TRBJ1-2,TRBV7-8,TRBD1,-,TGTGCCAGCAGCCCAAGCAGAGGGGGCGTTGGCTATGGCTACACCTTC,CASSPSRGGVGYGYTF
TRBJ2-3,TRBV24-1,TRBD2,-,TGTGCCACCAGTGATCGGGACTACACAGATACGCAGTATTTT,CATSDRDYTDTQYF
TRBJ1-3,TRBV2,TRBD1,once,TGTGCCAGCAGGACAGGGAGTTCTGGAAACACCATATATTTT,CASRTGSSGNTIYF
TRBJ1-2,TRBV28,-,-,TGTGCCGGATCCGGGGGTAGCTATGGCTACACCTTC,CAGSGGSYGYTF
TRBJ1-1,TRBV6-1,-,-,TGTGCCAGCAGTGAATCAGTTCAGAGCACTGAAGCTTTCTTT,CASSESVQSTEAFF
TRBJ1-5,TRBV5-6,TRBD1,-,TGTGCCAGCAGCGTGAGGGGACAGATTAAGCCCCAGCATTTT,CASSVRGQIKPQHF
TRBJ2-5,TRBV4-1,TRBD2,-,TGCGCCAGCAGCCAGTTTTCCGGGACTAGGCGGGAGACCCAGTACTTC,CASSQFSGTRRETQYF